This TCR beta chain was recovered during a study of beta chain features in type 1 diabetes. Points from the study as a whole: Fewer insertions but more deletions were seen at VDJ junctions in type 1 diabetes patients.

The investigators reverse transcribed all of the isolated RNA, so they sequenced expressed TCRB transcripts. The method was immunoSEQ multiplex PCR; TCRdb's version includes in-frame clones alone and lacks a portion of them. The sample carries under 950,000 clones, 17% recorded once. With regard to this clone: Its cognate antigen is unknown.

The CDR3 is 15 residues long. Trimming took 4 bases from V and 4 from J; bases not matched to a gene: 7. Germline-derived CDR1 and CDR2 are MDHEN and SYDVKM. The V and J genes are TRBV28 and TRBJ1-5, with 7 bases fitting TRBD1. The source material was naive CD4+ T cells from blood. The receptor comes from a woman aged 18-30 years in good health. CDR3 region: CASSSQTGVNQPQHF. Written as DNA, the CDR3 is TGTGCCAGCAGTTCCCAAACAGGGGTTAATCAGCCCCAGCATTTT.